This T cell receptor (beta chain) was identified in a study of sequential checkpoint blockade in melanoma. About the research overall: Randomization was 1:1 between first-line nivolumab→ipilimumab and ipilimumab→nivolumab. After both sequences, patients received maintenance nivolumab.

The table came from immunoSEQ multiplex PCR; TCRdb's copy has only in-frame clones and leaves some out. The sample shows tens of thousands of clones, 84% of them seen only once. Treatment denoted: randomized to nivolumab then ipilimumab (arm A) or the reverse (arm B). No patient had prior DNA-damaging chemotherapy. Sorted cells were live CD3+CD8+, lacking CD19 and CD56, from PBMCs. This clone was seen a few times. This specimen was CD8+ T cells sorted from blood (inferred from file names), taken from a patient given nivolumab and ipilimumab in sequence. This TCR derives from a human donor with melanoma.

The CDR3 spells CASSESGVNTEAFF. As DNA, the CDR3 is TGTGCCAGCAGTGAATCGGGGGTCAACACTGAAGCTTTCTTT. This chain joins TRBV6-4 and TRBJ1-1; maybe TRBD1 (5 bases). V lost 3 bases and J 2 bases, leaving 10 bases between the germline ends. Germline CDR1 and CDR2: MRHNA and SNTAGT. CDR3 length: 14 residues.